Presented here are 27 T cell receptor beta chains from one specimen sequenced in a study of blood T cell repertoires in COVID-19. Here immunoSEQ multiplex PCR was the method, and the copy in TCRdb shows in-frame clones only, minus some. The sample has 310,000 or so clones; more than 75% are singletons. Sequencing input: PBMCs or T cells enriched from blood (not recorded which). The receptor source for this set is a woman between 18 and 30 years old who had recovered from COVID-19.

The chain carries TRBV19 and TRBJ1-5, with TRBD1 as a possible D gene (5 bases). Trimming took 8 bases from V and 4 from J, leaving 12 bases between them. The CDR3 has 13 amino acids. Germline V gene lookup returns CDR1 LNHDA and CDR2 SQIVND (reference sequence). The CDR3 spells CASDGHTNQPQHF. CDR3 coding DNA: TGTGCCAGTGATGGACATACGAATCAGCCCCAGCATTTT.

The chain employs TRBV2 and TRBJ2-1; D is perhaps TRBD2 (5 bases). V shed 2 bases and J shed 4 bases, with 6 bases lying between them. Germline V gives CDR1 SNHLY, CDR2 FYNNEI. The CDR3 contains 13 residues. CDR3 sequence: CASSEWRYNEQFF. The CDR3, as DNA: TGTGCCAGCAGTGAATGGAGGTACAATGAGCAGTTCTTC. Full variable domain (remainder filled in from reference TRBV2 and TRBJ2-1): EPEVTQTPSHQVTQMGQEVILRCVPISNHLYFYWYRQILGQKVEFLVSFYNNEISEKSEIFDDQFSVERPDGSNFTLKIRSTKLEDSAMYFCASSEWRYNEQFFGPGTRLTVL.

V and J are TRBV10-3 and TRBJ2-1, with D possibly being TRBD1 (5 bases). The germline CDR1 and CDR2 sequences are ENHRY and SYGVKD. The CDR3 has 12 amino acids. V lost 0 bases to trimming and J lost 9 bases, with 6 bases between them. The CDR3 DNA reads TGTGCCATCAGTGAGTCGGGGCGTGAGCAGTTCTTC. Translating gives CAISESGREQFF.

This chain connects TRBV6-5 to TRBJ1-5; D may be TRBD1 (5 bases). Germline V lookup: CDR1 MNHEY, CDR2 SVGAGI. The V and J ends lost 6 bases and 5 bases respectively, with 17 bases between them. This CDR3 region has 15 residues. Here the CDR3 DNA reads TGTGCCAGCAGGGGGTGGGGAGGGGAGGATCAGCCCCAGCATTTT. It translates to CASRGWGGEDQPQHF.

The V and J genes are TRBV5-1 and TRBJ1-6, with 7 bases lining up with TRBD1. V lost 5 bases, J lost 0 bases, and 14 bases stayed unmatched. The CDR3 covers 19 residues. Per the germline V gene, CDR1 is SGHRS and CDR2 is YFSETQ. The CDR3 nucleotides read TGCGCCAGCAGATCCGGGACAGCTGGTTTTAGCTCCTATAATTCACCCCTCCACTTT. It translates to CASRSGTAGFSSYNSPLHF.

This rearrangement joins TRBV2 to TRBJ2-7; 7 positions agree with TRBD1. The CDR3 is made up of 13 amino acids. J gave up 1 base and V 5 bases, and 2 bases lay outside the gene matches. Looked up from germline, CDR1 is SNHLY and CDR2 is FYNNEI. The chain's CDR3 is CASSTTGSYEQYF. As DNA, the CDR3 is TGTGCCAGCAGTACGACAGGGTCCTACGAGCAGTACTTC.

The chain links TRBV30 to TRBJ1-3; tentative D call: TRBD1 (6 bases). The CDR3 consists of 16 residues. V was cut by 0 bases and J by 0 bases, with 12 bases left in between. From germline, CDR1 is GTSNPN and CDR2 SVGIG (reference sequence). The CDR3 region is CAWSVGDNLSGNTIYF. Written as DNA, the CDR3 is TGTGCCTGGAGTGTGGGGGACAACCTCTCTGGAAACACCATATATTTT. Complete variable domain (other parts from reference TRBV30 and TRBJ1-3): SQTIHQWPATLVQPVGSPLSLECTVEGTSNPNLYWYRQAAGRGLQLLFYSVGIGQISSEVPQNLSASRPQDRQFILSSKKLLLSDSGFYLCAWSVGDNLSGNTIYFGEGSWLTVV.

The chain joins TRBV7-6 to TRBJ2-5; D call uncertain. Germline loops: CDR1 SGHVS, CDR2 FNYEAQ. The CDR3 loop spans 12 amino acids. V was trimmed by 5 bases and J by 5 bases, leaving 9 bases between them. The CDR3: CASSHNSETQYF. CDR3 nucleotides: TGTGCCAGCAGCCACAATTCGGAGACCCAGTACTTC.

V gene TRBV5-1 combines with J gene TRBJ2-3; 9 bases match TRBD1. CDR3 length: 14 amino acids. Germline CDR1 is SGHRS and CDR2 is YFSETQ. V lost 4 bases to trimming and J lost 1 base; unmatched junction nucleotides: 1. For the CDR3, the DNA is TGCGCCAGCAGCAACAGGGGGCGCACAGATACGCAGTATTTT. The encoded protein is CASSNRGRTDTQYF.

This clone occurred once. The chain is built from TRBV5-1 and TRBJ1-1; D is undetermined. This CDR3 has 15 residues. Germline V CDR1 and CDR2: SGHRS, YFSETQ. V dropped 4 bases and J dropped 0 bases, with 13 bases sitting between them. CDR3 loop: CASSVQWSMNTEAFF. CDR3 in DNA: TGCGCCAGCAGCGTACAGTGGTCGATGAACACTGAAGCTTTCTTT.

The CDR3 region has the DNA TGTGCCAGCAGGGTAACAGGGAGGAACACTGAAGCTTTCTTT. It yields the protein CASRVTGRNTEAFF. The J gene is TRBJ1-1, the V gene TRBV2; maybe TRBD1 (6 bases). The ends were cut back, 6 bases at V and 1 base at J, with 12 bases in the middle. Germline values: CDR1 SNHLY, CDR2 FYNNEI. CDR3 length: 14 residues.

CDR3 sequence reads: CASSLGRDQPQHF. Written as DNA, the CDR3 is TGTGCCAGCAGCTTAGGGCGGGATCAGCCCCAGCATTTT. The chain recombines TRBV7-2 with TRBJ1-5; D gene ambiguous. The germline V and J ends were trimmed by 1 base and 5 bases, with 6 bases remaining between them. This CDR3 comprises 13 residues. CDR1 and CDR2 (germline): SGHTA, FQGNSA.

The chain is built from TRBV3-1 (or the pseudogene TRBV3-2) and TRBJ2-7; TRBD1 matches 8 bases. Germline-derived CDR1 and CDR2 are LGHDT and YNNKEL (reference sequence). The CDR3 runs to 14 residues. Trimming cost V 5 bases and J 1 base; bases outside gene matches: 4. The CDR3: CASSIRTGSYEQYF. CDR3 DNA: TGTGCCAGCAGCATAAGGACAGGGTCCTACGAGCAGTACTTC.

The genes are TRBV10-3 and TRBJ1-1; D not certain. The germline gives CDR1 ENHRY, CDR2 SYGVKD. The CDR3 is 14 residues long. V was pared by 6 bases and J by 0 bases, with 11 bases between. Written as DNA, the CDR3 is TGTGCCATCAGCCATGAGTCCTTGAACACTGAAGCTTTCTTT. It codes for CAISHESLNTEAFF.

CDR3 sequence (DNA): TGTGCCAGCTCACAAGGAGGGGCCGCCGCCAGTGGCTACACCTTC. This sequence encodes CASSQGGAAASGYTF. The chain couples TRBV7-6 to TRBJ1-2, with D tentatively TRBD1 (5 bases). This CDR3 comprises 15 residues. The V gene lost 8 bases and the J gene lost 7 bases, with 23 bases spanning the gap. Germline V gives CDR1 SGHVS, CDR2 FNYEAQ.

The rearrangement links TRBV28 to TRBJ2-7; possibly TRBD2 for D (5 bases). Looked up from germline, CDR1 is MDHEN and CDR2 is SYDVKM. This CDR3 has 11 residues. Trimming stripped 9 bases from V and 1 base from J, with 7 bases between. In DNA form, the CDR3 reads TGTGCCAGTACGGGGTCCTACGAGCAGTACTTC. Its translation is CASTGSYEQYF.

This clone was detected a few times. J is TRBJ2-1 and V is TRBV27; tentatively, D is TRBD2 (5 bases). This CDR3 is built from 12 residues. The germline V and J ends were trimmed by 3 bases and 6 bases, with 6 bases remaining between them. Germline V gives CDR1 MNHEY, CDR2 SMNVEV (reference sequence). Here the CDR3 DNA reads TGTGCCAGCAGTTTTCGGGGCAATGAGCAGTTCTTC. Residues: CASSFRGNEQFF.

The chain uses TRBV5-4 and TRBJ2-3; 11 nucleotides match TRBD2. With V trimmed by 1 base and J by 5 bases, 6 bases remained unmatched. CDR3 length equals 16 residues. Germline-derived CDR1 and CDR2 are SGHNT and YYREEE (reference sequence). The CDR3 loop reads CASSLRASGGQDTQYF. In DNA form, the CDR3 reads TGTGCCAGCAGCTTGAGAGCTAGCGGGGGGCAAGATACGCAGTATTTT.

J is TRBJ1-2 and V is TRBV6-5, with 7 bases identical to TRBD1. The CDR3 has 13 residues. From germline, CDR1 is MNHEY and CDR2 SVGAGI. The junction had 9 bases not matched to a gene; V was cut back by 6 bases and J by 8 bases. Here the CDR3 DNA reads TGTGCCAGCAGGCAGACAGGGTTTGGGGGCTACACCTTC. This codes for CASRQTGFGGYTF.

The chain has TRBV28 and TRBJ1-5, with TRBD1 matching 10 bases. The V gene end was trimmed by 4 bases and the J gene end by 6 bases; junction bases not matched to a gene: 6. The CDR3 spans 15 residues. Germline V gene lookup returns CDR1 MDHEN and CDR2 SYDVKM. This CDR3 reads CASSWTGGRGQPQHF. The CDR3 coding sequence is TGTGCCAGCAGTTGGACAGGGGGAAGAGGTCAGCCCCAGCATTTT.

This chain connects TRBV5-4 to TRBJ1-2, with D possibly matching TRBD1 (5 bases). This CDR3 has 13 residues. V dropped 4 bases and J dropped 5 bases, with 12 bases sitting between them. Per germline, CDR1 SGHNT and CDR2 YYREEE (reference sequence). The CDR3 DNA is TGTGCCAGCAGCCGAGAGGCAGGGTATGGCTACACCTTC. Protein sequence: CASSREAGYGYTF.

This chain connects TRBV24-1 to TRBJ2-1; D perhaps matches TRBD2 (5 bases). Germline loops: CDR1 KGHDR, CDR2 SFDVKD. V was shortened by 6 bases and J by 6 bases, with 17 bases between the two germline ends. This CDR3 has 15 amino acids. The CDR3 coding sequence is TGTGCCACCAGTCTCGGTGAGGGATTGGCCAATGAGCAGTTCTTC. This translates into CATSLGEGLANEQFF.

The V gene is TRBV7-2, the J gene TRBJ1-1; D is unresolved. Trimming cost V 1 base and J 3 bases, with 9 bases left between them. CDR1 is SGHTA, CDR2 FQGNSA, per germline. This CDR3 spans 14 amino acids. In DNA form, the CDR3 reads TGTGCCAGCAGCTTAGGAGTTATGGACACTGAAGCTTTCTTT. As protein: CASSLGVMDTEAFF.

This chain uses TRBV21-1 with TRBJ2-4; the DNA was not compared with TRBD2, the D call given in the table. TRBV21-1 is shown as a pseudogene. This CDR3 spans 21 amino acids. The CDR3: CASSKGFRGLAGGLAKNIQYF. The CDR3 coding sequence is TGTGCCAGCAGCAAAGGCTTCCGGGGACTAGCGGGGGGTCTAGCCAAAAACATTCAGTACTTC.

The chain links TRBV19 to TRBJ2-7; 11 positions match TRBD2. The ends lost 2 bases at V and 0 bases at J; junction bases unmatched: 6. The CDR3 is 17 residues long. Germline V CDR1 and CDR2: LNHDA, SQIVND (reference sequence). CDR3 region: CASSIIASGRFSYEQYF. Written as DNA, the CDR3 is TGTGCCAGTAGTATAATTGCTAGCGGGAGGTTCTCCTACGAGCAGTACTTC.

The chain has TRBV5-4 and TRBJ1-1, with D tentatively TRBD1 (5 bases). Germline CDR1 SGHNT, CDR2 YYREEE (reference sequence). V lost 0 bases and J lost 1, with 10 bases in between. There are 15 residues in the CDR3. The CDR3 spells CASSLAGLSNTEAFF. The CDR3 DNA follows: TGTGCCAGCAGCTTGGCAGGGCTGTCGAACACTGAAGCTTTCTTT.

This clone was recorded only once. The CDR3: CASSLRRGYRGPPLHF. CDR3 nucleotides: TGTGCCAGCAGTTTAAGGCGGGGTTACAGGGGGCCACCCCTCCACTTT. The chain employs TRBV27 and TRBJ1-6; 9 positions match TRBD1. The J segment lost 11 bases and the V segment lost 2 bases, leaving 10 bases of the junction unmatched. Germline CDR1 is MNHEY and CDR2 is SMNVEV (reference sequence). The CDR3 extends over 16 amino acids.